This passage covers 10 T cell receptor beta chains from one sample sequenced in a study of CD4 and CD8 cells across lung adenocarcinoma regions listed by TCRdb under 2018. Libraries were made using PCR. Reads for this sample came from a HiSeq X Ten. TCRdb reprocessing: public reads trimmed at Q25 with fastp, clones called with MiXCR, in-frame beta chains kept. A single entry per CDR3 protein holds the most common genes and DNA from its merged rows. The table for this sample lists fewer than 7,500 distinct CDR3 sequences; less than 55% of them were counted only once. In total, the top ten clones hold just under 30% of the sample. Sequencing was done on a sample of CD4+ T cells from the center of a lung tumor. What the cell subset or site label conveys for this sample: tumor center region. The origin of the receptors is a female donor with lung adenocarcinoma. The CD4 and CD8 labels of this study may be unreliable.

This clonotype was recorded once. Germline and junction disagree at one end, which may indicate a read error. The chain recombines TRBV6-1 with TRBJ2-5, with 16 nucleotides matching TRBD2. The CDR3 totals 17 residues. Germline-derived CDR1 and CDR2 are MNHNS and SASEGT. CDR3 in DNA: TGTGCCAGCACCCCGGGACTAGCGGGAGGGAGGCCCGAGACGCAGTACTTC. The encoded protein is CASTPGLAGGRPETQYF.

This clonotype rates as medium-sized. This chain uses TRBV10-2 with TRBJ2-4, with 9 bases that match TRBD1. The CDR3 is made up of 15 amino acids. V lost 6 bases to trimming and J lost 1 base; unmatched junction nucleotides: 4. Germline CDR1 reads WSHSY; CDR2 reads SAAADI. CDR3: CASRQGAGAKNIQYF. CDR3 nucleotides: TGCGCCAGCAGACAGGGGGCCGGGGCCAAAAACATTCAGTACTTC.

The CDR3 DNA sequence: TGCGCGACCGAACTAGATGACACAGAGACCCAGTATTTT. It specifies CATELDDTETQYF. V is TRBV10-1 and J is TRBJ2-3; D is possibly TRBD2 (5 bases). The CDR3 sequence is 13 residues long. From germline, CDR1 is WNHNN and CDR2 SYGVQD (reference sequence).

A word on this clonotype: Sequence at one end of the junction differs from germline and may be a read error. This chain uses TRBV25-1 with TRBJ2-3; 8 bases line up with TRBD2. CDR3 length equals 15 residues. Germline-derived CDR1 and CDR2 are MGHDK and SYGVNS. The CDR3 DNA follows: TGTGCCAGGGGTACCTACGGGGGAGCGGGAGATACGCAGTACTTT. Protein product: CARGTYGGAGDTQYF.

This clonotype was seen ten or more times. CDR3 DNA: TGTGCCAGCAGCCGCCGGGACAGGGGTTCCTACGAGCAGTACTTC. Protein product: CASSRRDRGSYEQYF. The chain is built from TRBV6-1 and TRBJ2-7; TRBD1 matches 10 bases. The CDR3 runs 15 residues. Germline CDR1 is MNHNS and CDR2 is SASEGT. V gave up 6 bases and J gave up 1 base; unmatched junction bases: 6.

This chain uses TRBV6-1 with TRBJ2-5; possibly TRBD2 for D (6 bases). The germline V gene encodes CDR1 MNHNS and CDR2 SASEGT. The CDR3 length is 16 residues. Between the trimmed V and J ends, which lost 8 bases and 5 bases, there was a span of 24 bases. The CDR3 coding sequence is TGTGCCAGCCCCTACAAGGCGAGGCCGGAGGGCGAGACCCAGTACTTC. Translation gives CASPYKARPEGETQYF.

Remarks on this clonotype: A read error may account for a junction end that differs from germline. The V and J genes are TRBV25-1 and TRBJ2-3, with a tentative D call TRBD2 (7 bases). The length of the CDR3 is 15 residues. CDR1 is MGHDK and CDR2 is SYGVNS in the germline V gene. The CDR3 DNA follows: TGTGCCAGCAGTACCGGGGGGCGAGACGGAGAGACGCAGTATTTC. Amino acid sequence: CASSTGGRDGETQYF. The whole variable domain, remainder taken from reference TRBV25-1 and TRBJ2-3, is EADIYQTPRYLVIGTGKKITLECSQTMGHDKMYWYQQDPGMELHLIHYSYGVNSTEKGDLSSESTVSRIRTEHFPLTLESARPSHTSQYLCASSTGGRDGETQYFGPGTRLTVL.

With respect to this clonotype: A much larger clone differs by one base, so this may be a read error. Here the CDR3 reads CASSYSGTVQETQFF. The CDR3 DNA reads TGTGCCAGCAGTTACTCCGGGACAGTACAAGAGACCCAGTTCTTC. The chain links TRBV6-5 to TRBJ2-1; 7 bases agree with TRBD1. The V gene end was trimmed by 0 bases and the J gene end by 13 bases; junction bases not matched to a gene: 12. Per the germline V gene, CDR1 is MNHEY and CDR2 is SVGAGI. The CDR3 has 15 residues.

This clonotype was found a few times. V gene TRBV6-5 combines with J gene TRBJ2-2; D may match TRBD1 or TRBD2 (5 bases each). V was cut by 0 bases and J by 7 bases, with 12 bases left in between. The CDR3 is 15 residues long. Germline-derived CDR1 and CDR2 are MNHEY and SVGAGI. The CDR3 spells CASSYSGRAGGELFF. CDR3 in DNA: TGTGCCAGCAGTTACTCAGGCAGGGCGGGCGGGGAGCTGTTTTTT.

By share of the sample, this clonotype is medium-sized (0.01 to 0.1%). The chain has TRBV7-3 and TRBJ2-5; D is ambiguous. With 1 base removed from V and 5 bases from J, the gap between germline ends came to 8 bases. This CDR3 is 13 amino acids long. Germline lookup yields CDR1 SGHTA and CDR2 FQGTGA. The CDR3 DNA reads as TGTGCCAGCAGCTTAAGGCCCCCGGAGACCCAGTACTTC. Protein sequence: CASSLRPPETQYF.